A selection of T cell receptor beta chains follows, all from one sample in a study of Graves' ophthalmopathy and Graves' hyperthyroidism. TCRdb analysed the multiplex PCR reads with MiXCR anew, one entry per CDR3 protein. The repertoire holds approximately 480,000 distinct CDR3 sequences, with 13% to 15% as singletons. The sequenced sample consisted of blood. These receptors were collected from a woman younger than 45 with Graves' ophthalmopathy. Both conserved end residues are part of each CDR3. A D gene is named only where the DNA matches it firmly. Only some rows state a clone size, as once, few, many or a class for expanded clones.

clone size: many
V gene: TRBV11-2
D gene: NA
J gene: TRBJ2-7
CDR3 protein: CASGPGAYEQYF
CDR3 DNA: TGTGCCAGCGGTCCGGGTGCATACGAGCAGTACTTC

clone size: many
V gene: TRBV7-8
D gene: TRBD1
J gene: TRBJ1-2
CDR3 protein: CASSPLGTENYGYTF
CDR3 DNA: TGTGCCAGCAGCCCCCTAGGGACAGAGAATTATGGCTACACCTTC

clone size: many
V gene: TRBV30
D gene: NA
J gene: TRBJ2-5
CDR3 protein: CAWSRVVFRETQYF
CDR3 DNA: TGTGCCTGGAGTAGGGTAGTGTTTAGAGAGACCCAGTACTTC

clone size: many
V gene: TRBV24-1
D gene: TRBD2
J gene: TRBJ2-3
CDR3 protein: CATSDPTSGGPDTQYF
CDR3 DNA: TGTGCCACCAGTGACCCAACTAGCGGGGGACCAGATACGCAGTATTTT

clone size: many
V gene: TRBV5-1
D gene: NA
J gene: TRBJ1-2
CDR3 protein: CASSSPSGSLGYTF
CDR3 DNA: TGCGCCAGCAGCTCCCCGAGTGGATCGCTCGGCTACACCTTC

clone size: many
V gene: TRBV12-3/TRBV12-4
D gene: NA
J gene: TRBJ1-1
CDR3 protein: CASSPYSENTEAFF
CDR3 DNA: TGTGCCAGCAGCCCCTATTCAGAGAACACTGAAGCTTTCTTT

clone size: NA
V gene: TRBV6-1
D gene: TRBD2
J gene: TRBJ2-4
CDR3 protein: CASGTSEYTQYF
CDR3 DNA: TGTGCCTCTGGGACTAGCGAGTACACTCAGTACTTC

clone size: few
V gene: TRBV5-1
D gene: NA
J gene: TRBJ2-5
CDR3 protein: CASSFGSEIETQYF
CDR3 DNA: TGCGCCAGCAGCTTCGGTAGCGAGATTGAGACCCAGTACTTC

clone size: few
V gene: TRBV3-1
D gene: NA
J gene: TRBJ2-7
CDR3 protein: CASSHPGRTYEQYF
CDR3 DNA: TGTGCCAGCAGCCACCCGGGACGAACCTACGAGCAGTACTTC

clone size: many
V gene: TRBV7-2
D gene: NA
J gene: TRBJ2-2
CDR3 protein: CASSLGRGGTGELFF
CDR3 DNA: TGTGCCAGCAGCTTAGGCAGGGGAGGTACCGGGGAGCTGTTTTTT

clone size: NA
V gene: TRBV27
D gene: NA
J gene: TRBJ1-1
CDR3 protein: CASSLFSWRNTEAFF
CDR3 DNA: TGTGCCAGCAGTTTATTTTCGTGGAGGAACACTGAAGCTTTCTTT

clone size: many
V gene: TRBV6-1
D gene: NA
J gene: TRBJ1-6
CDR3 protein: CASSPSGGPHSPLHF
CDR3 DNA: TGTGCCAGCAGTCCTTCGGGGGGGCCCCATTCACCCCTCCACTTT

clone size: NA
V gene: TRBV5-5
D gene: NA
J gene: TRBJ2-5
CDR3 protein: CASSRPDSQETQYF
CDR3 DNA: TGTGCCAGCAGTCGCCCCGACAGCCAAGAGACCCAGTACTTC

clone size: NA
V gene: TRBV19
D gene: NA
J gene: TRBJ1-5
CDR3 protein: CASTTRRDVQPQHF
CDR3 DNA: TGTGCCAGTACCACACGGCGGGACGTGCAGCCCCAGCATTTT

clone size: many
V gene: TRBV12-5
D gene: NA
J gene: TRBJ2-5
CDR3 protein: CASGLAGHSQETQYF
CDR3 DNA: TGTGCTAGTGGTTTGGCTGGACATAGCCAAGAGACCCAGTACTTC

clone size: many
V gene: TRBV6-1
D gene: TRBD2
J gene: TRBJ2-1
CDR3 protein: CASSKTSGSSDEQFF
CDR3 DNA: TGTGCCAGCAGTAAGACTAGCGGGAGTTCCGATGAGCAGTTCTTC

clone size: NA
V gene: TRBV20-1
D gene: TRBD2
J gene: TRBJ2-7
CDR3 protein: CSAQSGRGSNEQYF
CDR3 DNA: TGCAGTGCCCAAAGCGGGAGAGGTTCTAACGAGCAGTACTTC

clone size: NA
V gene: TRBV5-1
D gene: NA
J gene: TRBJ2-2
CDR3 protein: CASGIGQPNTGELFF
CDR3 DNA: TGCGCCAGCGGGATAGGGCAGCCGAACACCGGGGAGCTGTTTTTT

clone size: many
V gene: TRBV10-3
D gene: TRBD2
J gene: TRBJ2-7
CDR3 protein: CAISERASGTYEQYF
CDR3 DNA: TGTGCCATCAGTGAAAGGGCTAGCGGAACCTACGAGCAGTACTTC

clone size: many
V gene: TRBV7-8
D gene: NA
J gene: TRBJ2-2
CDR3 protein: CASSTHGRSGELFF
CDR3 DNA: TGTGCCAGCAGCACCCATGGACGATCCGGGGAGCTGTTTTTT

clone size: many
V gene: TRBV6-5
D gene: NA
J gene: TRBJ1-1
CDR3 protein: CASSYLPGTKPNTEAFF
CDR3 DNA: TGTGCCAGCAGTTACCTTCCCGGGACAAAACCGAACACTGAAGCTTTCTTT

clone size: many
V gene: TRBV7-2
D gene: TRBD2
J gene: TRBJ2-5
CDR3 protein: CASSLGGGFETQYF
CDR3 DNA: TGTGCCAGCAGCTTAGGCGGGGGTTTTGAGACCCAGTACTTC

clone size: few
V gene: TRBV20-1
D gene: NA
J gene: TRBJ2-7
CDR3 protein: CSARDLYEQYF
CDR3 DNA: TGCAGTGCTAGGGACCTTTACGAGCAGTACTTC

clone size: NA
V gene: TRBV20-1
D gene: TRBD1
J gene: TRBJ2-2
CDR3 protein: CSADRGGYTGELFF
CDR3 DNA: TGCAGTGCTGACAGGGGTGGTTATACCGGGGAGCTGTTTTTT

clone size: once
V gene: TRBV7-2
D gene: NA
J gene: TRBJ1-2
CDR3 protein: CASSFPGLRDGYTF
CDR3 DNA: TGTGCCAGCAGCTTTCCGGGACTTCGGGATGGCTACACCTTC

clone size: NA
V gene: TRBV5-1
D gene: TRBD1
J gene: TRBJ2-4
CDR3 protein: CASSPRDRLTVLAKNIKYF
CDR3 DNA: TGCGCCAGCAGCCCCCGGGACAGGTTAACGGTATTAGCCAAAAACATTAAGTACTTC

clone size: many
V gene: TRBV28
D gene: NA
J gene: TRBJ1-5
CDR3 protein: CASSPSGQPVSNQPQHF
CDR3 DNA: TGTGCCAGCAGCCCCTCGGGACAACCAGTTAGCAATCAGCCCCAGCATTTT

clone size: many
V gene: TRBV12-3/TRBV12-4
D gene: TRBD1
J gene: TRBJ1-2
CDR3 protein: CASSPGTGLGYTF
CDR3 DNA: TGTGCCAGCAGTCCCGGGACAGGGCTTGGCTACACCTTC

clone size: NA
V gene: TRBV6-2/TRBV6-3
D gene: NA
J gene: TRBJ2-2
CDR3 protein: CASTQGPDVFDTGELFF
CDR3 DNA: TGTGCCAGCACCCAGGGCCCTGATGTGTTTGACACCGGGGAGCTGTTTTTT

clone size: many
V gene: TRBV7-9
D gene: NA
J gene: TRBJ1-2
CDR3 protein: CASSLNGGEKFGYTF
CDR3 DNA: TGTGCCAGCAGCTTAAATGGGGGGGAGAAGTTTGGCTACACCTTC

clone size: many
V gene: TRBV2
D gene: NA
J gene: TRBJ2-2
CDR3 protein: CASIVGTGELFF
CDR3 DNA: TGTGCCAGCATCGTAGGCACCGGGGAGCTGTTTTTT

clone size: many
V gene: TRBV4-1
D gene: NA
J gene: TRBJ1-5
CDR3 protein: CASSQVRGPRNQPQHF
CDR3 DNA: TGCGCCAGCAGCCAAGTAAGGGGACCGCGCAATCAGCCCCAGCATTTT

clone size: many
V gene: TRBV7-2
D gene: TRBD2
J gene: TRBJ2-5
CDR3 protein: CASSLTSGMETQYF
CDR3 DNA: TGTGCCAGCAGCTTGACTAGCGGGATGGAGACCCAGTACTTC

clone size: many
V gene: TRBV20-1
D gene: TRBD1
J gene: TRBJ1-2
CDR3 protein: CSARRGQGATNYGYTF
CDR3 DNA: TGCAGTGCTAGAAGGGGACAGGGGGCCACTAACTATGGCTACACCTTC

clone size: many
V gene: TRBV7-9
D gene: TRBD1
J gene: TRBJ1-1
CDR3 protein: CASSQGDRALVEAFF
CDR3 DNA: TGTGCCAGCAGCCAAGGCGACAGGGCTCTCGTTGAAGCTTTCTTT

clone size: many
V gene: TRBV6-2/TRBV6-3
D gene: TRBD2
J gene: TRBJ2-5
CDR3 protein: CASSFVLAGEKETQYF
CDR3 DNA: TGTGCCAGCAGTTTCGTACTAGCGGGGGAAAAAGAGACCCAGTACTTC

clone size: many
V gene: TRBV27
D gene: NA
J gene: TRBJ1-2
CDR3 protein: CASTAGRGPYGYTF
CDR3 DNA: TGTGCCAGCACCGCCGGGAGAGGACCCTATGGCTACACCTTC

clone size: many
V gene: TRBV10-2
D gene: TRBD1
J gene: TRBJ1-1
CDR3 protein: CASRLLGQGSEAFF
CDR3 DNA: TGCGCCAGCAGGCTCCTCGGACAGGGGTCTGAAGCTTTCTTT

clone size: many
V gene: TRBV18
D gene: NA
J gene: TRBJ2-7
CDR3 protein: CASSPAGMAEQYF
CDR3 DNA: TGTGCCAGCTCACCAGCAGGGATGGCCGAGCAGTACTTC

clone size: few
V gene: TRBV19
D gene: NA
J gene: TRBJ2-2
CDR3 protein: CASSIRQANTGELFF
CDR3 DNA: TGTGCCAGTAGTATCCGGCAAGCGAACACCGGGGAGCTGTTTTTT

clone size: NA
V gene: TRBV5-1
D gene: NA
J gene: TRBJ1-1
CDR3 protein: CASSFGAGLMNTEAFF
CDR3 DNA: TGCGCCAGCAGCTTCGGGGCAGGCCTAATGAACACTGAAGCTTTCTTT

clone size: NA
V gene: TRBV7-3
D gene: TRBD2
J gene: TRBJ2-2
CDR3 protein: CASSPRLAANTGELFF
CDR3 DNA: TGTGCCAGCAGCCCGAGACTAGCGGCGAACACCGGGGAGCTGTTTTTT

clone size: many
V gene: TRBV20-1
D gene: NA
J gene: TRBJ1-2
CDR3 protein: CSARDRRDYGYTF
CDR3 DNA: TGCAGTGCTAGAGATCGGAGGGATTATGGCTACACCTTC

clone size: many
V gene: TRBV24-1
D gene: NA
J gene: TRBJ2-2
CDR3 protein: CATSAGFGELFF
CDR3 DNA: TGTGCCACCAGTGCAGGGTTCGGGGAGCTGTTTTTT

clone size: many
V gene: TRBV20-1
D gene: NA
J gene: TRBJ2-7
CDR3 protein: CSARTRRTYEQYF
CDR3 DNA: TGCAGTGCTAGGACTAGAAGGACCTACGAGCAGTACTTC

clone size: many
V gene: TRBV29-1
D gene: TRBD2
J gene: TRBJ2-5
CDR3 protein: CSVAGGRETQYF
CDR3 DNA: TGCAGCGTTGCCGGGGGGAGAGAGACCCAGTACTTC

clone size: many
V gene: TRBV18
D gene: TRBD1
J gene: TRBJ2-5
CDR3 protein: CASSPTGGKETQYF
CDR3 DNA: TGTGCCAGCTCACCAACAGGGGGCAAAGAGACCCAGTACTTC

clone size: many
V gene: TRBV2
D gene: NA
J gene: TRBJ2-7
CDR3 protein: CASRITGFEQYF
CDR3 DNA: TGTGCCAGCAGGATTACAGGGTTCGAGCAGTACTTC

clone size: many
V gene: TRBV5-1
D gene: NA
J gene: TRBJ1-1
CDR3 protein: CASSYGMITEAFF
CDR3 DNA: TGCGCCAGCAGCTACGGAATGATCACTGAAGCTTTCTTT

clone size: many
V gene: TRBV2
D gene: TRBD2
J gene: TRBJ2-4
CDR3 protein: CASSPAGLAKNIQYF
CDR3 DNA: TGTGCCAGCAGTCCAGCGGGACTAGCCAAAAACATTCAGTACTTC

clone size: many
V gene: TRBV6-5
D gene: TRBD2
J gene: TRBJ2-7
CDR3 protein: CASLYGTSGYEQYF
CDR3 DNA: TGTGCCAGTCTATACGGGACTAGCGGCTACGAGCAGTACTTC